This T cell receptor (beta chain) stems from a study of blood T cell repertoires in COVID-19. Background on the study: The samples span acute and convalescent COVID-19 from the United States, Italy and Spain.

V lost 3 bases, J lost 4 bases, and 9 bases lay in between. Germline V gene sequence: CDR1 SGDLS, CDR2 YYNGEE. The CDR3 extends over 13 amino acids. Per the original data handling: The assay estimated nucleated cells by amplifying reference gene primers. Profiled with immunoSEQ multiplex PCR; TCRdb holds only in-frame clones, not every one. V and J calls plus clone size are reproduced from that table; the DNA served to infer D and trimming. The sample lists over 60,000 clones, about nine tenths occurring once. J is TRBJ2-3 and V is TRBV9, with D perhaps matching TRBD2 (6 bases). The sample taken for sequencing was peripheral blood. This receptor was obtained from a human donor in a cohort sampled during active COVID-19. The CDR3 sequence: CASSDRRADTQYF. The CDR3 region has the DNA TGTGCCAGCAGCGACCGGAGGGCAGATACGCAGTATTTT.